The present T cell receptor beta chain was sequenced within a study of blood T cell repertoires in COVID-19. Sequencing used immunoSEQ multiplex PCR; TCRdb keeps in-frame clones, though not all of them. In the table there are tens of thousands of clones, around 89% of which are singletons. This clone was observed once. Germline CDR1 reads MDHEN; CDR2 reads SYDVKM. Trimming removed 5 bases from V and 4 bases from J; junction bases left unmatched: 8. The CDR3 consists of 16 residues. The specimen sequenced was peripheral blood. This chain links TRBV28 with TRBJ2-7; 13 bases are shared with TRBD2. The origin of this receptor is a woman aged 60-70 years with active COVID-19. The CDR3: CASSPPGLAGVYEQYF. As DNA, the CDR3 is TGTGCCAGCAGTCCCCCAGGACTAGCGGGAGTGTACGAGCAGTACTTC. Based on the CDR3 plus reference TRBV28 and TRBJ2-7, the full variable domain is DVKVTQSSRYLVKRTGEKVFLECVQDMDHENMFWYRQDPGLGLRLIYFSYDVKMKEKGDIPEGYSVSREKKERFSLILESASTNQTSMYLCASSPPGLAGVYEQYFGPGTRLTVT.